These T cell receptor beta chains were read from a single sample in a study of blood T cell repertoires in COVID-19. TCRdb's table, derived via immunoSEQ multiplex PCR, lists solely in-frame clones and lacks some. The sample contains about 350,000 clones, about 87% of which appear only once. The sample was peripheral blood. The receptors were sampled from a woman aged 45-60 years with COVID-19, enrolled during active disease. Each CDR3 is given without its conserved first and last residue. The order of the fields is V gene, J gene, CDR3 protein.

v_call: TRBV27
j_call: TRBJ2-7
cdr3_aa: ASRYYPSGGYEQY

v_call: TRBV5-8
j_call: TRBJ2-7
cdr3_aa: ASSFLRREAYEQY

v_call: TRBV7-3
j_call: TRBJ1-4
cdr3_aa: ASSVAPTNEKLF

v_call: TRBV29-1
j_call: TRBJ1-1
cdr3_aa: SVDPGGRAEAF

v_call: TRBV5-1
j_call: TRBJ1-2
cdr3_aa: ASDRGDNYGYT

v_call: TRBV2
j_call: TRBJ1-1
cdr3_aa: ASSVRGGTEAF

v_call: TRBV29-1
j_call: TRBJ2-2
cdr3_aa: SVGEGAGTGELF

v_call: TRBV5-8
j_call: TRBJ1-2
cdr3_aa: ASSLRDRGGYGYT

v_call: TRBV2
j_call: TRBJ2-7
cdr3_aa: ASSPGGRGTYEQY

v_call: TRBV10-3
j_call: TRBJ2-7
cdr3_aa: AISVELAGNEQY

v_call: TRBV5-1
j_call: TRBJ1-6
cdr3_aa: ASSPGQGTNSPLH

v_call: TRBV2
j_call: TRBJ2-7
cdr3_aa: ASSDQSSGRAEQY

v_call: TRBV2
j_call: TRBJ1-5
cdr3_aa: ASTRGTQPQH

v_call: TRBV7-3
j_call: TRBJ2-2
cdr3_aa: ASSLGLAFANTGELF

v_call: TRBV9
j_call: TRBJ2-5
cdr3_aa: ASSPLGADLETQY

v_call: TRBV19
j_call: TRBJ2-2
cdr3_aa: ASSTTQTGELF

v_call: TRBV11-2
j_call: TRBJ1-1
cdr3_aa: ASSQQGRNLAEAF

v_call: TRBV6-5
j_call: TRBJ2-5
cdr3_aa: ASSYRDRVYETQY

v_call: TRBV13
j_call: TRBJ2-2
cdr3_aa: ASILGYTGELF

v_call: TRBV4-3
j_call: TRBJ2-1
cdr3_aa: ASSQEGGAGASYNEQF

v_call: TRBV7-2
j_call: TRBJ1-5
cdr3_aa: ASSGGGRNSNQPQH

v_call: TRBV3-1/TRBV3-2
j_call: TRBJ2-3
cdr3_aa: ASSQDPTSHIPDTQY

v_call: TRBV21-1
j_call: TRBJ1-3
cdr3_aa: ASSFGGHHSGNTIY

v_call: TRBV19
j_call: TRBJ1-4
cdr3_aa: ASSGPRGQSRTNEKLF

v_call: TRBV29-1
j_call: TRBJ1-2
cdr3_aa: SVQENYGYT

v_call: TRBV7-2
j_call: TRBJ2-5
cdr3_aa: ASSLGTSGSGQETQY

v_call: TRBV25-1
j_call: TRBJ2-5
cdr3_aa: ASSEGVGGRGTQY

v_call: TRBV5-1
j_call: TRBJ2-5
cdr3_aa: ASSRGPPSETQY

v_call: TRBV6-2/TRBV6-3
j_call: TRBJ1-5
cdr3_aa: ASSYVTGKFYSNQPQH

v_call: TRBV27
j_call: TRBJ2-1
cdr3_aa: ASRVRVMSSYNEQF

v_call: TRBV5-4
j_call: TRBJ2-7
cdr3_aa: ASSSQQNSYEQY

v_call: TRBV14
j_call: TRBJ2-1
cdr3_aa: ASTDEGAEYNEQF

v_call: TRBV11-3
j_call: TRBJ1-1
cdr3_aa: ASSRGLMNTEAF

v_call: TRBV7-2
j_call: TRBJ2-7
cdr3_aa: ASSRGGLAGEGQY

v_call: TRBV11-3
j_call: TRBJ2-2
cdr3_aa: ASVPGGLRGGAAGELF

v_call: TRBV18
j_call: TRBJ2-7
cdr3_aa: ASSTDRGVYEQY

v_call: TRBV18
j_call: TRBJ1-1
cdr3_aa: ASSPPAGRDTEAF

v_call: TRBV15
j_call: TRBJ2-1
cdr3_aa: ATSRDVSYNEQF

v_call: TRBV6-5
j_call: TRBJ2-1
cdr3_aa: ASSLPERNEQF

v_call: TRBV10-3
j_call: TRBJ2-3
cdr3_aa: AISESERLGGATDTQY

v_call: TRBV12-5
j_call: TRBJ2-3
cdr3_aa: ASGPRQREAFTDTQY

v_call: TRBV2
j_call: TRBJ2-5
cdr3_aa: ASSAAGGQETQY

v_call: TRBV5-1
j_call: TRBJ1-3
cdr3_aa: ASSHRPTGAGSGNTIY

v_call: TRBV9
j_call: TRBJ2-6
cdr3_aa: ASSVDRGAGANVLT

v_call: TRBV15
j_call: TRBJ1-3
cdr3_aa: ATSTNRHSGNTIY

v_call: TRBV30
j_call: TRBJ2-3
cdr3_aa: AWSVSSGSVTDTQY